A single sample gave rise to the 17 T cell receptor beta chains below, sequenced in a study of cytomegalovirus exposure and HLA in healthy donors. PCR involved 60 Vbeta and 13 Jbeta primers. Measured with immunoSEQ multiplex PCR; TCRdb has only the in-frame clones, and not every one. The sample carries over 150,000 clones, about 90% recorded once. Sequences were obtained from PBMCs. These receptors originate from a girl under two years old in good health and CMV-seronegative.

The V and J genes are TRBV19 and TRBJ1-3, with D uncertain. Deletions cut 0 bases from V and 0 bases from J, with 9 bases between. CDR1 LNHDA and CDR2 SQIVND come from the germline V gene (reference sequence). There are 16 residues in the CDR3. Here the CDR3 reads CASSIDFYSSGNTIYF. DNA for the CDR3: TGTGCCAGTAGTATAGATTTTTACAGCTCTGGAAACACCATATATTTT.

The CDR3 DNA sequence: TGTGCCAGCAGCGCCTCGGGTCACTCCTACGAGCAGTACTTC. This encodes CASSASGHSYEQYF. This sequence joins TRBV2 and TRBJ2-7; D not resolved. Germline CDR1 SNHLY, CDR2 FYNNEI. The CDR3 consists of 14 residues. V shed 6 bases and J shed 0 bases, with 12 bases lying between them.

The V gene is TRBV5-1, the J gene TRBJ2-1, with 9 bases fitting TRBD1. V lost 6 bases, J lost 9 bases, and 10 bases stayed unmatched. Germline-derived CDR1 and CDR2 are SGHRS and YFSETQ. The CDR3 covers 14 residues. The CDR3 region has the DNA TGCGCCAGCACTTCTGAGACAGGGGGTCGTGAGCAGTTCTTC. It codes for CASTSETGGREQFF.

This chain links TRBV6-5 with TRBJ1-2; TRBD1 agrees at 8 bases. The junction had 5 bases not matched to a gene; V was cut back by 6 bases and J by 5 bases. Germline V lookup: CDR1 MNHEY, CDR2 SVGAGI. This CDR3 comprises 13 residues. The chain's CDR3 is CASSLTGDYGYTF. The CDR3 bases are TGTGCCAGCAGCCTGACAGGGGATTATGGCTACACCTTC.

The chain couples TRBV5-4 to TRBJ2-3; TRBD2 might be the D (5 bases). The CDR3 length is 15 residues. The germline gives CDR1 SGHNT, CDR2 YYREEE (reference sequence). With 9 bases removed from V and 6 bases from J, the gap between germline ends came to 23 bases. The CDR3 coding sequence is TGTGCCACCAGGCCCCGGACGGCGGGCCAGGATACGCAGTATTTT. It is translated as CATRPRTAGQDTQYF.

The chain recombines TRBV9 with TRBJ1-1, with a weak D call TRBD1 (6 bases). Trimming removed 4 bases at V and 5 bases at J, with 24 bases between. Germline V gene sequence: CDR1 SGDLS, CDR2 YYNGEE. CDR3 length: 17 residues. CDR3 loop: CASSPSGDAGDGTEAFF. CDR3 DNA: TGTGCCAGCAGCCCTTCCGGGGACGCAGGGGACGGGACTGAAGCTTTCTTT.

This clone was seen a handful of times. This chain links TRBV2 with TRBJ2-7; maybe TRBD1 (6 bases). This CDR3 has 13 amino acids. CDR1 and CDR2 (germline): SNHLY, FYNNEI. Trimming shortened V by 6 bases and J by 2 bases, and 11 bases separated the two germline ends. Here the CDR3 reads CASRAGAPYEQYF. The DNA for the CDR3 is TGTGCCAGCAGGGCAGGGGCCCCCTACGAGCAGTACTTC.

The V and J genes are TRBV15 and TRBJ2-1; tentatively, D is TRBD2 (6 bases). From germline, CDR1 is LNHNV and CDR2 YYDKDF (reference sequence). Between the trimmed V and J ends, which lost 4 bases and 11 bases, there was a span of 18 bases. This CDR3 comprises 14 residues. DNA of the CDR3: TGTGCCACCAGCATAAAACAAGGAGGGGCACAGCAGTTCTTC. Translated: CATSIKQGGAQQFF.

The V gene is TRBV6-5, the J gene TRBJ1-2; D remains unclear. The CDR3 spans 13 residues. CDR1 and CDR2 from the germline V gene are MNHEY and SVGAGI. Trimming took off 4 bases at V and 5 bases at J, with 11 bases between the two ends. CDR3: CASSLGRTYGYTF. The CDR3 coding sequence is TGTGCCAGCAGTTTAGGACGGACTTATGGCTACACCTTC.

DNA of the CDR3: TGTGCCAGCAGTTACGGGGACAGTAACTATGGCTACACCTTC. Protein product: CASSYGDSNYGYTF. This chain joins TRBV6-5 and TRBJ1-2, with TRBD1 identical over 7 bases. CDR3 length: 14 amino acids. V shed 2 bases, J shed 1 base, and the junction held 1 base outside the gene matches. Germline CDR1 and CDR2: MNHEY and SVGAGI.

This clone was found a few times. J is TRBJ2-7 and V is TRBV19; 8 nucleotides align to TRBD1. V was pared by 5 bases and J by 3 bases, with 6 bases of the junction left unmatched. CDR3 size: 14 residues. Germline V gene lookup returns CDR1 LNHDA and CDR2 SQIVND (reference sequence). CDR3 sequence: CASSGTGQNYEQYF. The CDR3 region has the DNA TGTGCCAGTAGTGGGACAGGTCAGAACTACGAGCAGTACTTC.

V is TRBV19 and J is TRBJ2-1; 10 nucleotides align to TRBD1. The germline gives CDR1 LNHDA, CDR2 SQIVND (reference sequence). The CDR3 is 15 amino acids. Trimming removed 3 bases from V and 7 bases from J; junction bases left unmatched: 6. The CDR3 bases are TGTGCCAGTAGTATCCCGGGACAGGGGTGGAATGAGCAGTTCTTC. Its translation is CASSIPGQGWNEQFF.

The V call is TRBV4-1, the J call TRBJ1-3; D call uncertain. The V gene lost 5 bases and the J gene lost 0 bases, with 5 bases spanning the gap. Germline V gene lookup returns CDR1 MGHRA and CDR2 YSYEKL. This CDR3 is 13 amino acids long. Here the CDR3 reads CASSTVSGNTIYF. CDR3 DNA sequence: TGCGCCAGCAGCACAGTCTCTGGAAACACCATATATTTT.

The CDR3 reads CASSPGQRTYEQYF. CDR3 nucleotide sequence: TGTGCCAGCAGCCCGGGACAGAGGACCTACGAGCAGTACTTC. The chain has TRBV7-9 and TRBJ2-7; 7 bases are a match to TRBD1. The CDR3 loop spans 14 amino acids. Germline V gene lookup returns CDR1 SEHNR and CDR2 FQNEAQ (reference sequence). V was pared by 5 bases and J by 2 bases, with 6 bases of the junction left unmatched.

The V and J genes are TRBV6-5 and TRBJ2-7; 10 bases map to TRBD2. The CDR3 has 14 amino acids. V was pared by 6 bases and J by 6 bases, with 8 bases of the junction left unmatched. Germline lookup yields CDR1 MNHEY and CDR2 SVGAGI. The CDR3 loop reads CASRILAGISEQYF. The CDR3, as DNA: TGTGCCAGCAGGATACTAGCGGGGATCTCCGAGCAGTACTTC.

This chain links TRBV11-3 with TRBJ1-1; 10 bases align to TRBD1. The germline gives CDR1 SGHNT, CDR2 YENEEA. J lost 5 bases, V lost 4 bases, and 1 base had no gene match. This CDR3 contains 13 residues. CDR3 residues: CASSWDRGTEAFF. As DNA, the CDR3 is TGTGCCAGCAGCTGGGACAGGGGTACTGAAGCTTTCTTT.

The chain recombines TRBV14 with TRBJ2-7, with 7 bases lining up with TRBD1. This CDR3 spans 20 amino acids. Germline V lookup: CDR1 SGHDN, CDR2 FVKESK. V shed 2 bases and J 6 bases; nucleotides not matched to a gene: 25. Here the CDR3 DNA reads TGTGCCAGCAGCCAATGGTCGACCACTGGACAGGAAGTCGAGTTCGGCGAGCAGTACTTC. This translates into CASSQWSTTGQEVEFGEQYF.